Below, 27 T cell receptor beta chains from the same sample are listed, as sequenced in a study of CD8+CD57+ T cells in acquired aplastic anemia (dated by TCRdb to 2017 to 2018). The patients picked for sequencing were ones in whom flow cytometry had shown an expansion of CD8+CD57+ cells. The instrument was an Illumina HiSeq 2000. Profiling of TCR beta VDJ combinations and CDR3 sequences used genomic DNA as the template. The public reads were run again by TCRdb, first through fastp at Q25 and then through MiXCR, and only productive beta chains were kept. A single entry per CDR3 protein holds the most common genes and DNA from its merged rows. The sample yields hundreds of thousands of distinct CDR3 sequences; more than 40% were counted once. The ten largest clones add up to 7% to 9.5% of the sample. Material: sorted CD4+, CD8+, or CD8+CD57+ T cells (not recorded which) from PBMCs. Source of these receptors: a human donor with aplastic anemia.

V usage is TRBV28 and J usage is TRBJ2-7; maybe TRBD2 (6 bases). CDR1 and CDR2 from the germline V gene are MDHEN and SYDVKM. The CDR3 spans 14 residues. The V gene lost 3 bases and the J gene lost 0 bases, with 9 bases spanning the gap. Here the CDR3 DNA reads TGTGCCAGCAGTTTCGGGACTCTCTCCTACGAGCAGTACTTC. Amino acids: CASSFGTLSYEQYF.

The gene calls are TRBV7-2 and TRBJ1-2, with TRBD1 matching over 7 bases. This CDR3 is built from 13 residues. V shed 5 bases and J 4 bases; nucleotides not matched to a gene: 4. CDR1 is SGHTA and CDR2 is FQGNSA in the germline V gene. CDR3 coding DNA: TGTGCCAGCAGCCCGGACAGGAGCTATGGCTACACCTTC. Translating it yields CASSPDRSYGYTF.

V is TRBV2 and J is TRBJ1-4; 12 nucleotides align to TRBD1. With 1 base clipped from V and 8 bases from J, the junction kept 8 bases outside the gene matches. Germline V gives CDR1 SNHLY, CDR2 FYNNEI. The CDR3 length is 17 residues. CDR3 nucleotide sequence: TGTGCCAGCAGTGAAGGGGGGACAGGGGGCATGAGAGAAAAACTGTTTTTT. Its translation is CASSEGGTGGMREKLFF.

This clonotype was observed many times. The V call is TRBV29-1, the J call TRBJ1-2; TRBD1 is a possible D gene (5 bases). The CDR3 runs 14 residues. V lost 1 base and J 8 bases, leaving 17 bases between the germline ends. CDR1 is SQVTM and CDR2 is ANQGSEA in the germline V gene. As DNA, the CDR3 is TGCAGCGTTGAAGTTGAGGTACAGGCTAGAGGCTACACCTTC. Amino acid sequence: CSVEVEVQARGYTF.

The CDR3 loop reads CASSLAAMNTEAFF. CDR3 DNA: TGTGCCAGCAGTTTAGCAGCCATGAACACTGAAGCTTTCTTT. This chain uses TRBV27 with TRBJ1-1, with D uncertain. V lost 2 bases and J lost 0, with 7 bases in between. From germline, CDR1 is MNHEY and CDR2 SMNVEV (reference sequence). The CDR3 is made up of 14 amino acids.

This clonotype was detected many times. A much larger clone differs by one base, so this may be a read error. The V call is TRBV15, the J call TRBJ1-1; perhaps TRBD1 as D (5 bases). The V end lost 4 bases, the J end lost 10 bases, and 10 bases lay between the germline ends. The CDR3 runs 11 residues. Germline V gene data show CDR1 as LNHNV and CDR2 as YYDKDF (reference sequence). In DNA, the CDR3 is TGTGCCACCAGCACCGAGGGGACAGCTTTCTTT. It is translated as CATSTEGTAFF. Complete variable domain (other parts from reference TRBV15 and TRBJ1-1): DAMVIQNPRYQVTQFGKPVTLSCSQTLNHNVMYWYQQKSSQAPKLLFHYYDKDFNNEADTPDNFQSRRPNTSFCFLDIRSPGLGDTAMYLCATSTEGTAFFGQGTRLTVV.

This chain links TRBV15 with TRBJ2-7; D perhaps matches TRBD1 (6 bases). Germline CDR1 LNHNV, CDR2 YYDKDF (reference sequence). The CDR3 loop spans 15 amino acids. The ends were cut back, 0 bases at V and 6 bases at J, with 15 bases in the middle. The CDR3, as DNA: TGTGCCACCAGCAGAGAGGACAGCCCTTCTTTCGAGCAGTACTTC. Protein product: CATSREDSPSFEQYF. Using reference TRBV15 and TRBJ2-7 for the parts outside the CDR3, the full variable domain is DAMVIQNPRYQVTQFGKPVTLSCSQTLNHNVMYWYQQKSSQAPKLLFHYYDKDFNNEADTPDNFQSRRPNTSFCFLDIRSPGLGDTAMYLCATSREDSPSFEQYFGPGTRLTVT.

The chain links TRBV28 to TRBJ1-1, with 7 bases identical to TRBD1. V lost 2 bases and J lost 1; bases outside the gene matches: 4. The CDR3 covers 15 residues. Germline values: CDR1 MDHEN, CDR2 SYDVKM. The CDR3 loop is CASSLSWDRNTEAFF. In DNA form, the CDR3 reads TGTGCCAGCAGTTTAAGTTGGGACAGGAACACTGAAGCTTTCTTT. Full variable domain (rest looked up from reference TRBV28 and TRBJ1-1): DVKVTQSSRYLVKRTGEKVFLECVQDMDHENMFWYRQDPGLGLRLIYFSYDVKMKEKGDIPEGYSVSREKKERFSLILESASTNQTSMYLCASSLSWDRNTEAFFGQGTRLTVV.

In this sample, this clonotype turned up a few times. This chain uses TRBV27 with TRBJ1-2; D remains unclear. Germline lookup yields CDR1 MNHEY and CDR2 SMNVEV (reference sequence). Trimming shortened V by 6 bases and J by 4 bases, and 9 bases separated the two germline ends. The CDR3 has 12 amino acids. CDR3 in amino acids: CASSPDRYGYTF. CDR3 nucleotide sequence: TGTGCCAGCAGCCCCGATCGCTATGGCTACACCTTC.

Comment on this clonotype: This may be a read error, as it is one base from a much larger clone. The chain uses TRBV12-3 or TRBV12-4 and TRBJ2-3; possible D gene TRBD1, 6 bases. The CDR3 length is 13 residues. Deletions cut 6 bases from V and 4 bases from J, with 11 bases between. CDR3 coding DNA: TGTGCCAGCAGCCTTAAGGGGGCAGATACGCAGTATTTT. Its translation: CASSLKGADTQYF.

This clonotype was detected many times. CDR3 nucleotide sequence: TGTGCCAGCAGCACGGACAGTAACTATGGCTACACCTTC. It encodes CASSTDSNYGYTF. The J gene is TRBJ1-2, the V gene TRBV7-2; a weak D match, TRBD1 (6 bases). Germline V CDR1 and CDR2: SGHTA, FQGNSA. V gave up 5 bases and J gave up 1 base, with 8 bases separating them. The CDR3 has 13 amino acids.

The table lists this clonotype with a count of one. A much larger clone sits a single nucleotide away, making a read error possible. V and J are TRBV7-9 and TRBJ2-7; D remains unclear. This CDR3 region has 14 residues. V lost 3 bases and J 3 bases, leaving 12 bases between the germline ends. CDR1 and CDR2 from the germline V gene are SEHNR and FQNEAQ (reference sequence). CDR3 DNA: TGTGCCAGCAGCTTTCTCGCAGAAATCTACGAGCAGTACTTC. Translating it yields CASSFLAEIYEQYF.

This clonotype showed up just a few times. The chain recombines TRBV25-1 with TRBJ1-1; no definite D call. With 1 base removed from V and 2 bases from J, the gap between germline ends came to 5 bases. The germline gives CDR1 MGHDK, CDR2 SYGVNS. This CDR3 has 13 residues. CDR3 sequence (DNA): TGTGCCAGCAGTGAATGGGAAAACACTGAAGCTTTCTTT. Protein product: CASSEWENTEAFF.

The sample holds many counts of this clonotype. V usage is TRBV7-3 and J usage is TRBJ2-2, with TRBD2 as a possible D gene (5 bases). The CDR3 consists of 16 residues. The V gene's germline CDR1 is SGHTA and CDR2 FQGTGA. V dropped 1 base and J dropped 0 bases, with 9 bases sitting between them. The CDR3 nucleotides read TGTGCCAGCAGCTTAAGCGCTAGCTCGAACACCGGGGAGCTGTTTTTT. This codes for CASSLSASSNTGELFF.

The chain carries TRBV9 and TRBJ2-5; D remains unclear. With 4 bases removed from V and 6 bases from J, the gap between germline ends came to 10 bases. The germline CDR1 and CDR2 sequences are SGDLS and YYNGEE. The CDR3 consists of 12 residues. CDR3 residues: CASSLASKTQYF. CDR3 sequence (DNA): TGTGCCAGCAGCTTGGCCTCAAAGACCCAGTACTTC.

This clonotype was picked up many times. In DNA form, the CDR3 reads TGCAGTGCTAGTATATCTTTCGGGAGGAGCACAGATACGCAGTATTTT. The encoded protein is CSASISFGRSTDTQYF. The V gene is TRBV20-1, the J gene TRBJ2-3; 7 nucleotides match TRBD2. Germline CDR1 DFQATT, CDR2 SNEGSKA (reference sequence). The CDR3 spans 16 residues. V shed 3 bases, J shed 0 bases, and the junction held 9 bases outside the gene matches.

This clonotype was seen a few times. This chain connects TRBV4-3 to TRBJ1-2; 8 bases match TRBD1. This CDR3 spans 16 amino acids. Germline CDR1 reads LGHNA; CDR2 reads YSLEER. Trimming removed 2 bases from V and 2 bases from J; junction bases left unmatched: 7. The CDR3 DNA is TGCGCCAGCAGCCAAACCCGGACAGGGAGAAACTATGGCTACACCTTC. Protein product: CASSQTRTGRNYGYTF.

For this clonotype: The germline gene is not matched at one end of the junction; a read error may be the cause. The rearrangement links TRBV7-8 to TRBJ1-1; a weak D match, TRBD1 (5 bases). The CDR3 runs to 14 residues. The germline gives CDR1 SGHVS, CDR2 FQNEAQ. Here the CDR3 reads CARSQETGNAEAFF. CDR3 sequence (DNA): TGCGCCCGCAGCCAGGAAACAGGAAACGCTGAAGCTTTCTTT.

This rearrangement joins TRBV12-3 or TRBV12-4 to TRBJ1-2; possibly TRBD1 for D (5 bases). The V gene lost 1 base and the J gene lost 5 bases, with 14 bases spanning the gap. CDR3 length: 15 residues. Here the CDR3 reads CASSLGGSVLYGYTF. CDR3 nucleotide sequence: TGTGCCAGCAGTTTAGGGGGCAGTGTCTTATATGGCTACACCTTC.

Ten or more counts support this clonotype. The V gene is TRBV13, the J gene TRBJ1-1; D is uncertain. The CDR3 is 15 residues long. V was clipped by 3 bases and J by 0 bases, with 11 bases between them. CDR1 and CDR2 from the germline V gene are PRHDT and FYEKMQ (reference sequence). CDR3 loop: CASSFLQSMNTEAFF. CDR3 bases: TGTGCCAGCAGCTTCTTGCAGTCCATGAACACTGAAGCTTTCTTT.

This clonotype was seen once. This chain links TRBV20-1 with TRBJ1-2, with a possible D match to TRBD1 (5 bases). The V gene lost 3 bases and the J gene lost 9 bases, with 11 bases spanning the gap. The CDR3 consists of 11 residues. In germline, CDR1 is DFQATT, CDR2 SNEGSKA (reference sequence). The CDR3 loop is CSARGRLSYTF. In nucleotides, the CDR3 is TGCAGTGCTAGGGGACGGTTAAGCTACACCTTC.

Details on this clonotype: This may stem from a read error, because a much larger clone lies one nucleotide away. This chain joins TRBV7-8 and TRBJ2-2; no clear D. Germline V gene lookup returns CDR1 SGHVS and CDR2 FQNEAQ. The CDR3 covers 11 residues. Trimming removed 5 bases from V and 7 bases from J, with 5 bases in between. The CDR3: CASSPFGELFF. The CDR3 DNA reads TGTGCCAGCAGCCCTTTCGGGGAGCTGTTTTTT.

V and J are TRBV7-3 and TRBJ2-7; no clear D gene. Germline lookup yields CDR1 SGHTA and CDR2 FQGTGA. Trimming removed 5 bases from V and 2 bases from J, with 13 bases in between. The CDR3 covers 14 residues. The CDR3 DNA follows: TGTGCCAGCAGCCAAGATCGGAGAACCTACGAGCAGTACTTC. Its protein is CASSQDRRTYEQYF.

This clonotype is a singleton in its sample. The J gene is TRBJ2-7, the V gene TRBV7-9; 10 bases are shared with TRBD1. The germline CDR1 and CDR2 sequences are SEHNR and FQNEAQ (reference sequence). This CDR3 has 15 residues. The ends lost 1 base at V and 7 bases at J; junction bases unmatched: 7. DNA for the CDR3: TGTGCCAGCAGCTTAGGGACAGGGGGTTTTCGGGAGCAGTACTTC. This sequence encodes CASSLGTGGFREQYF.

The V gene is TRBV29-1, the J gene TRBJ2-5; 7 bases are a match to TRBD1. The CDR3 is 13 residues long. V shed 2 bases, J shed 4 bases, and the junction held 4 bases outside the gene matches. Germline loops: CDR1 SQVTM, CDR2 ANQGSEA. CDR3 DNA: TGCAGCGTTGAAAAGACAGGGCCAGAGACCCAGTACTTC. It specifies CSVEKTGPETQYF.

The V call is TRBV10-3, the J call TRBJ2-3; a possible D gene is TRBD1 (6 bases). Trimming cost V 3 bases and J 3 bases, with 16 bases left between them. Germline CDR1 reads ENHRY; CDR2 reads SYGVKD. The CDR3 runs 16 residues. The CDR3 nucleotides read TGTGCCATCAGTGATTTTGTGGGGACATCTACAGATACGCAGTATTTT. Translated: CAISDFVGTSTDTQYF.

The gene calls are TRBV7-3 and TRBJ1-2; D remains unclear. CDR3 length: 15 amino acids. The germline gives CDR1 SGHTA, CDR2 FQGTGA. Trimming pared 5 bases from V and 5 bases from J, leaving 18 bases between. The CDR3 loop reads CASSPRETAVYGYTF. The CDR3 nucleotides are TGTGCCAGCAGCCCAAGGGAGACGGCGGTTTATGGCTACACCTTC.